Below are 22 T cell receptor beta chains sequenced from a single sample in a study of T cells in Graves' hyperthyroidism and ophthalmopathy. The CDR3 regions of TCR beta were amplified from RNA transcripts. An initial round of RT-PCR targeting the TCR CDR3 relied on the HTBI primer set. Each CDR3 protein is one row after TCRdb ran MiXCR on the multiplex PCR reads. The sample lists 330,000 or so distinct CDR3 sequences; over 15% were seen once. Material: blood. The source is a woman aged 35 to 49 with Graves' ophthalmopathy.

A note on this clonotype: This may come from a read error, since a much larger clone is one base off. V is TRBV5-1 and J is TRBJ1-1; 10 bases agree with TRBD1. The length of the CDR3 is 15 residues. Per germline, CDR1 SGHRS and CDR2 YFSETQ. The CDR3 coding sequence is TGCGTCAGCAGCATGACAGGGGGCCAGGGCACTGAAGCTTTCTTT. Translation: CVSSMTGGQGTEAFF.

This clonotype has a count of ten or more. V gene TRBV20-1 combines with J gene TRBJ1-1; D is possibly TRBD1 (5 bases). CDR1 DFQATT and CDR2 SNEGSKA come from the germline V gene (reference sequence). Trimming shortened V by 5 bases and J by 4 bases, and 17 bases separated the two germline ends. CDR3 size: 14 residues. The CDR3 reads CSAPRVDGGTEAFF. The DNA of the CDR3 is TGCAGTGCTCCCCGGGTCGATGGGGGCACTGAAGCTTTCTTT.

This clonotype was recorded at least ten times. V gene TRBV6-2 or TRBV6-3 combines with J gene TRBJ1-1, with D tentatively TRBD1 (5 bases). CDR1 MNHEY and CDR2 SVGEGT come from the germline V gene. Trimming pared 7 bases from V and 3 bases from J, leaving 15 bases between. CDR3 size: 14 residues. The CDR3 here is CASKEPGPYTEAFF. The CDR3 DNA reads TGTGCCAGCAAAGAGCCGGGACCGTACACTGAAGCTTTCTTT.

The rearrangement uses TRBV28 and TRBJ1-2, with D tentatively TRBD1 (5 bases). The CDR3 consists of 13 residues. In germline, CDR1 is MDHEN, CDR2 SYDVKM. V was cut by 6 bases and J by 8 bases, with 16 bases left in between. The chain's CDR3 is CASRISGRGGYTF. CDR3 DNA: TGTGCCAGCAGGATATCGGGGCGAGGGGGCTACACCTTC.

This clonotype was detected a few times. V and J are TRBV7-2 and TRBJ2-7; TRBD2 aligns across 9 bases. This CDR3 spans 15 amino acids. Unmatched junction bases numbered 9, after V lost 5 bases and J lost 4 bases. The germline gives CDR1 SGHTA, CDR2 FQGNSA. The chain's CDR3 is CASSPRSGGAYEQYF. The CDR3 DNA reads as TGTGCCAGCAGCCCACGTAGCGGGGGCGCGTACGAGCAGTACTTC.

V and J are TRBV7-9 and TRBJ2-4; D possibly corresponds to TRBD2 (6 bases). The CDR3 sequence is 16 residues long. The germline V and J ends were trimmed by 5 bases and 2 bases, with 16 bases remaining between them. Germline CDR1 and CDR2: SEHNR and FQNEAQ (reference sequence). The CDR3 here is CASSEGAGLSKNIQYF. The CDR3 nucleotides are TGTGCCAGCAGCGAAGGGGCGGGGTTATCCAAAAACATTCAGTACTTC. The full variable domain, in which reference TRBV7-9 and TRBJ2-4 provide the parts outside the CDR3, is DTGVSQNPRHKITKRGQNVTFRCDPISEHNRLYWYRQTLGQGPEFLTYFQNEAQLEKSRLLSDRFSAERPKGSFSTLEIQRTEQGDSAMYLCASSEGAGLSKNIQYFGAGTRLSVL.

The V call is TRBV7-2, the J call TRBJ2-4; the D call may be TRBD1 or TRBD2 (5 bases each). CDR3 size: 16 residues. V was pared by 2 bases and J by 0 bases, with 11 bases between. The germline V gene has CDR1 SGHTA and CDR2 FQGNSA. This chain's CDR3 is CASSLTRGLAKNIQYF. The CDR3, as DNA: TGTGCCAGCAGCTTAACCCGGGGCCTAGCCAAAAACATTCAGTACTTC. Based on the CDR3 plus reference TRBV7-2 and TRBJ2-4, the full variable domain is GAGVSQSPSNKVTEKGKDVELRCDPISGHTALYWYRQSLGQGLEFLIYFQGNSAPDKSGLPSDRFSAERTGGSVSTLTIQRTQQEDSAVYLCASSLTRGLAKNIQYFGAGTRLSVL.

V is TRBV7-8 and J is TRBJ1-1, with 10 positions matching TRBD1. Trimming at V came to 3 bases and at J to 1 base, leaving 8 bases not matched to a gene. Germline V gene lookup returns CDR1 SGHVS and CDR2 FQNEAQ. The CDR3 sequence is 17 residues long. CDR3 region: CASSFSGTGVRNTEAFF. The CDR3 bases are TGTGCCAGCAGCTTCTCCGGGACAGGGGTTAGGAACACTGAAGCTTTCTTT.

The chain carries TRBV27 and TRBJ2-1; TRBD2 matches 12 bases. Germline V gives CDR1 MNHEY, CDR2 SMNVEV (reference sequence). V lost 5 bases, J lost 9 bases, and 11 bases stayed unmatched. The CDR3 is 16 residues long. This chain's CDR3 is CASSNGRLAGAGEQFF. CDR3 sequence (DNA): TGTGCCAGCAGTAACGGACGACTAGCGGGAGCGGGTGAGCAGTTCTTC.

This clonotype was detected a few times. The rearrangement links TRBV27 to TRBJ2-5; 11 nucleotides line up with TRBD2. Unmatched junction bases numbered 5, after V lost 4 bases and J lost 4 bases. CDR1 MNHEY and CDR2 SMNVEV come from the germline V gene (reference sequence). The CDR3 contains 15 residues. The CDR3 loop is CASSSAGTSGETQYF. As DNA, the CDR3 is TGTGCCAGCAGTTCCGCAGGGACTAGCGGAGAGACCCAGTACTTC.

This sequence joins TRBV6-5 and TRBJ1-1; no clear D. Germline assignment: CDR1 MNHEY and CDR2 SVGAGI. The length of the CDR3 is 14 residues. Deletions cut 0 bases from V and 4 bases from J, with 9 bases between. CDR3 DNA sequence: TGTGCCAGCAGTTACTCCGGGGAGAGCACTGAAGCTTTCTTT. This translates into CASSYSGESTEAFF.

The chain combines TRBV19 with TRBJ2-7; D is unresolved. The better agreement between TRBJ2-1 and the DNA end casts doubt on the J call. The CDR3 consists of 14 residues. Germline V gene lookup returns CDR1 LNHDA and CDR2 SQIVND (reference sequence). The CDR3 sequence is CASSSDPGSYEQFF. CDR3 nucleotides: TGTGCCAGTAGTTCGGACCCCGGCTCCTACGAGCAGTTCTTC.

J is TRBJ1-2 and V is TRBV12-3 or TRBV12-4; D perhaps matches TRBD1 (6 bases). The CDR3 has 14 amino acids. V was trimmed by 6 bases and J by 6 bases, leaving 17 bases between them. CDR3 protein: CASRPWGPADGYTF. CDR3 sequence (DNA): TGTGCCAGCAGACCATGGGGGCCAGCCGATGGCTACACCTTC.

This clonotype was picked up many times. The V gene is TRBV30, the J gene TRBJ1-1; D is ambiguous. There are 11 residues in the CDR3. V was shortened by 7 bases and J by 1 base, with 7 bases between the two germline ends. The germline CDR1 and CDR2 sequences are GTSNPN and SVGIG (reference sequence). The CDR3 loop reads CASNKNTEAFF. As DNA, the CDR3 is TGTGCCTCAAACAAGAACACTGAAGCTTTCTTT.

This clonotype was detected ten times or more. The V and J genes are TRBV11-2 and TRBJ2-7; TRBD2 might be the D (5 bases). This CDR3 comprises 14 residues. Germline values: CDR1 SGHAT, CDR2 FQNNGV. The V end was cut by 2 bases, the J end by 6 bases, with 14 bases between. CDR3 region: CASSLMGRGGEQYF. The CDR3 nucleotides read TGTGCCAGCAGCTTAATGGGCCGGGGTGGCGAGCAGTACTTC.

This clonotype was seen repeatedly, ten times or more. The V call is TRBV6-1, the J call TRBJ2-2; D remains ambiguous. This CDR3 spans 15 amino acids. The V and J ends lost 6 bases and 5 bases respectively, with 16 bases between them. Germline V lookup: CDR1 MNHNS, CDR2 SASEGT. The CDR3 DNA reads TGTGCCAGCAGGCTCGCCCGAAGGAGTACCGGGGAGCTGTTTTTT. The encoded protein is CASRLARRSTGELFF.

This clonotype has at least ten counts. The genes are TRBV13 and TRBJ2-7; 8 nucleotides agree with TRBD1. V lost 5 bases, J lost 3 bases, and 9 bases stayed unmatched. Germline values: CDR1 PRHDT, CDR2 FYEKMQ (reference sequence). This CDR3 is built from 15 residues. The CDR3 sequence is CASSNRDRQLYEQYF. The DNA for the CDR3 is TGTGCCAGCAGCAACCGGGACAGGCAACTCTACGAGCAGTACTTC.

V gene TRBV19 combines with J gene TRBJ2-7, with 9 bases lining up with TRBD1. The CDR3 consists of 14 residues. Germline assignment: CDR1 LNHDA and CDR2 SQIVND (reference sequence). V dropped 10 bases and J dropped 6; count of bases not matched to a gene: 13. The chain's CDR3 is CATQPSDRGGEQYF. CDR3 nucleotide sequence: TGTGCCACCCAGCCCTCGGACAGGGGTGGCGAGCAGTACTTC.

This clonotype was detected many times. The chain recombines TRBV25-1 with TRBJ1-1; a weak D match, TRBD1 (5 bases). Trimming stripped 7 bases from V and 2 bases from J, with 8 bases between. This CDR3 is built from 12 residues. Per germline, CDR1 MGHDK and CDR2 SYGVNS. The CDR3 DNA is TGTGCCAGCAATCAGGGTAACACTGAAGCTTTCTTT. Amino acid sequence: CASNQGNTEAFF.

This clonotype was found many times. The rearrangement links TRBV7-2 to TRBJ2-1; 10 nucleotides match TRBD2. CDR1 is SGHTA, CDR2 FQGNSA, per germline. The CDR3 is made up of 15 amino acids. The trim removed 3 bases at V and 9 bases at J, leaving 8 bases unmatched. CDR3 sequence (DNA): TGTGCCAGCAGCTTTTTAGCGGGAGGAATGGTTGAGCAGTTCTTC. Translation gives CASSFLAGGMVEQFF.

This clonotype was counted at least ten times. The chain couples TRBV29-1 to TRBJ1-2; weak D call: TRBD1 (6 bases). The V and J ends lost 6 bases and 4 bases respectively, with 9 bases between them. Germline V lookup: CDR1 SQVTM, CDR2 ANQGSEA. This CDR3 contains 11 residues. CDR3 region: CSVKDSYGYTF. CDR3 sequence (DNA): TGCAGCGTCAAGGACAGCTATGGCTACACCTTC.

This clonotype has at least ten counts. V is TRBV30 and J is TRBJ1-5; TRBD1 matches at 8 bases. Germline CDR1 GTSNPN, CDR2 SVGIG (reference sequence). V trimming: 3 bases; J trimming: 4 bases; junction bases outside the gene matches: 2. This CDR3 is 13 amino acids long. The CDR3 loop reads CAWSRTGNQPQHF. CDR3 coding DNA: TGTGCCTGGAGCCGGACAGGGAATCAGCCCCAGCATTTT.